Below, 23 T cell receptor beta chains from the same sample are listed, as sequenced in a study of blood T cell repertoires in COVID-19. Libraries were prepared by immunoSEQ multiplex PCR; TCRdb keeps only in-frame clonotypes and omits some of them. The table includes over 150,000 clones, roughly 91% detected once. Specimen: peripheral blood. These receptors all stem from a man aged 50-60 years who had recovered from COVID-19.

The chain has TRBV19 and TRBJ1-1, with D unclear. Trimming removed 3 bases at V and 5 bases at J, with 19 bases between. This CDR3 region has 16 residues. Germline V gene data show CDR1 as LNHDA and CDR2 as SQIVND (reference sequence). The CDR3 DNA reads TGTGCCAGTAGTATCTCGGTCTCCGGAGGCTGGACTGAAGCTTTCTTT. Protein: CASSISVSGGWTEAFF.

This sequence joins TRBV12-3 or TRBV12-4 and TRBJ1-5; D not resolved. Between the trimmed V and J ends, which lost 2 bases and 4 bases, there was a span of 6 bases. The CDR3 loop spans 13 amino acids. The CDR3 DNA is TGTGCCAGCAGTTTATACATAAATCAGCCCCAGCATTTT. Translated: CASSLYINQPQHF.

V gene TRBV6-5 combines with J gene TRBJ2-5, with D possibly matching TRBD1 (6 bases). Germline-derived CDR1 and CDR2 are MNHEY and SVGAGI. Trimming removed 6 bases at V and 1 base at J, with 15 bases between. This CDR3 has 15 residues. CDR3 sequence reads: CASRTMQGFQETQYF. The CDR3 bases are TGTGCCAGCAGGACAATGCAGGGGTTCCAAGAGACCCAGTACTTC.

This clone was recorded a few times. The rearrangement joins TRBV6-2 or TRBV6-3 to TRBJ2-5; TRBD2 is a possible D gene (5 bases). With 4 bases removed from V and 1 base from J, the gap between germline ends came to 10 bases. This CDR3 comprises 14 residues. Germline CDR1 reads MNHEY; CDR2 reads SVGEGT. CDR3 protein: CASSSPSGQETQYF. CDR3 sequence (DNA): TGTGCCAGCAGTTCGCCCAGCGGCCAAGAGACCCAGTACTTC.

CDR3 coding DNA: TGTGCCAGCAGTTCGGAAGAGGACAGGGGAGGGGAGACCCAGTACTTC. Translated: CASSSEEDRGGETQYF. The chain links TRBV5-4 to TRBJ2-5; TRBD1 matches at 9 bases. Germline V gives CDR1 SGHNT, CDR2 YYREEE (reference sequence). CDR3 size: 16 residues. V shed 5 bases and J 5 bases; nucleotides not matched to a gene: 13.

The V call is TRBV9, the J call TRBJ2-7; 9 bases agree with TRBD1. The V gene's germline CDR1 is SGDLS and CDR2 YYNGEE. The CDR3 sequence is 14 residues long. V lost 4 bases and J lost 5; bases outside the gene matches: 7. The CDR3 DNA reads TGTGCCAGCAGCACCCGGACAGGGGTGGACGAGCAGTACTTC. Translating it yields CASSTRTGVDEQYF.

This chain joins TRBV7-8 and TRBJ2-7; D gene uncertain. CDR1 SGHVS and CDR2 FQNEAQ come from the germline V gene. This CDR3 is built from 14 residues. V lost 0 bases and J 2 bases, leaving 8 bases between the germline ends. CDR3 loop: CASSLAGHPYEQYF. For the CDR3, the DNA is TGTGCCAGCAGCTTAGCGGGCCACCCCTACGAGCAGTACTTC. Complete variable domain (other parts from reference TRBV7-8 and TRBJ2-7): GAGVSQSPRYKVAKRGQDVALRCDPISGHVSLFWYQQALGQGPEFLTYFQNEAQLDKSGLPSDRFFAERPEGSVSTLKIQRTQQEDSAVYLCASSLAGHPYEQYFGPGTRLTVT.

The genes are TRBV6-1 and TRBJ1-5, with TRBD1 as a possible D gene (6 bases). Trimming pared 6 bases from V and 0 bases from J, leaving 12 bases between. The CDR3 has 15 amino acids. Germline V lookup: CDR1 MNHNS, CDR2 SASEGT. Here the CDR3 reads CASRRTDSSNQPQHF. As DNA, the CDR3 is TGTGCCAGCAGACGGACAGACAGTAGCAATCAGCCCCAGCATTTT.

The CDR3 region is CASGQGGSWDFFPPILYEQYF. CDR3 nucleotides: TGCGCCAGCGGCCAAGGGGGCAGTTGGGACTTTTTCCCTCCCATCCTCTACGAGCAGTACTTC. The J gene is TRBJ2-7, the V gene TRBV23-1; perhaps TRBD1 as D (7 bases). TRBV23-1 is an open reading frame whose function is uncertain. Trimming removed 8 bases at V and 3 bases at J, with 38 bases between. The CDR3 has 21 amino acids.

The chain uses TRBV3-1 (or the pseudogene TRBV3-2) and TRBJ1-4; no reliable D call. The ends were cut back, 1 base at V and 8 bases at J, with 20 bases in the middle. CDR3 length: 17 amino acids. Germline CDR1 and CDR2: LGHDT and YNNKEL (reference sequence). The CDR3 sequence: CASSQGPPGEFCEKLFF. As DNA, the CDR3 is TGTGCCAGCAGCCAAGGGCCTCCCGGGGAGTTTTGCGAAAAACTGTTTTTT.

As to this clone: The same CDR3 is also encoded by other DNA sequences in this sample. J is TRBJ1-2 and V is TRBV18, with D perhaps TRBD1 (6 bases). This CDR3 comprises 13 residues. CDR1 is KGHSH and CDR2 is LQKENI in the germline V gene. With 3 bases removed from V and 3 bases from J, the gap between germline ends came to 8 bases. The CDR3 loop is CASSPTGDYGYTF. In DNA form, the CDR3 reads TGTGCCAGCTCACCGACAGGCGACTATGGCTACACCTTC.

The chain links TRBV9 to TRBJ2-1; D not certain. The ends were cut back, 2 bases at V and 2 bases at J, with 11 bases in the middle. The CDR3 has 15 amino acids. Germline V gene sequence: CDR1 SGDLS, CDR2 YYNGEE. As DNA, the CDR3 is TGTGCCAGCAGCGTTACCTGGCTCACCTACAATGAGCAGTTCTTC. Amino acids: CASSVTWLTYNEQFF.

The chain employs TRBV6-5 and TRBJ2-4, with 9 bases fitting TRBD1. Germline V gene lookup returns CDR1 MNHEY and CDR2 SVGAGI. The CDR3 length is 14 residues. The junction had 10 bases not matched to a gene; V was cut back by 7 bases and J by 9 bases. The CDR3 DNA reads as TGTGCCAGCACAAAAGGACAGGGGTCAATCATTCAGTACTTC. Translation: CASTKGQGSIIQYF.

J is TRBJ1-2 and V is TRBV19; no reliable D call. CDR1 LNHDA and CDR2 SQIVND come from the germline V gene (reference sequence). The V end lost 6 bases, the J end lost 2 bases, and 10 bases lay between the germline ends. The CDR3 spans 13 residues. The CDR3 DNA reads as TGTGCCAGTAGCAGGATGTCGAACTATGGCTACACCTTC. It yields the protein CASSRMSNYGYTF.

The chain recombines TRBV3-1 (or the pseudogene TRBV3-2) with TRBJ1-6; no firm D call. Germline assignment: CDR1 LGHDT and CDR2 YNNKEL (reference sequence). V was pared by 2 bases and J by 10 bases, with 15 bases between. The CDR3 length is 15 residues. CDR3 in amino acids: CASSQYAGNKSPLHF. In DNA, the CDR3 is TGTGCCAGCAGCCAATATGCGGGCAACAAATCACCCCTCCACTTT.

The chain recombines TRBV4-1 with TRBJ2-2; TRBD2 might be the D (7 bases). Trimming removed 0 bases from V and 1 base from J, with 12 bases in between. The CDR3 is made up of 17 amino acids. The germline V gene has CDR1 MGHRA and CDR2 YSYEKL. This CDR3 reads CASSQEGGGMNTGELFF. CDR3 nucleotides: TGCGCCAGCAGCCAAGAGGGAGGGGGAATGAACACCGGGGAGCTGTTTTTT.

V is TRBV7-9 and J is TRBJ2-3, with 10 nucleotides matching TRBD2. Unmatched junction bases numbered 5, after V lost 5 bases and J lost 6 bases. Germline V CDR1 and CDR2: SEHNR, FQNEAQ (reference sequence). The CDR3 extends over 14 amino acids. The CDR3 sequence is CASSASGRSDTQYF. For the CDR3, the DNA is TGTGCCAGCAGCGCTAGCGGGAGATCGGATACGCAGTATTTT.

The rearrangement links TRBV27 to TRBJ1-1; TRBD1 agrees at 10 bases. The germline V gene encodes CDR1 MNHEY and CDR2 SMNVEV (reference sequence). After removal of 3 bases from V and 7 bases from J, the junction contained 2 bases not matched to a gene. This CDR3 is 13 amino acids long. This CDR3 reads CASSLGQGYEAFF. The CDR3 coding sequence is TGTGCCAGCAGTTTGGGACAGGGGTATGAAGCTTTCTTT.

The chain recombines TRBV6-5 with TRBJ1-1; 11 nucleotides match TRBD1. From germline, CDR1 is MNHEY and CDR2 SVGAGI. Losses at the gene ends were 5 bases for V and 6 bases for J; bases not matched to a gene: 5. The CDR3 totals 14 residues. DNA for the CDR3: TGTGCCAGCAGTACACTGGACAGGGGGCCTGAAGCTTTCTTT. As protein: CASSTLDRGPEAFF.

CDR3 loop: CATSRDREGSPLHF. In DNA form, the CDR3 reads TGTGCCACCAGCAGAGATAGGGAGGGTTCACCCCTCCACTTT. This chain joins TRBV15 and TRBJ1-6, with no clear D. The CDR3 is 14 amino acids. The germline CDR1 and CDR2 sequences are LNHNV and YYDKDF (reference sequence). The V gene lost 0 bases and the J gene lost 9 bases, with 9 bases spanning the gap.

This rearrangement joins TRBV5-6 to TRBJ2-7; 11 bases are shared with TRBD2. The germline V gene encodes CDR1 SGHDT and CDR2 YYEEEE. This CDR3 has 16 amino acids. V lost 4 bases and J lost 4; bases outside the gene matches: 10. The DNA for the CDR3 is TGTGCCAGCAGCGGACTTAGCGGGAGGGCCGGGTACGAGCAGTACTTC. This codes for CASSGLSGRAGYEQYF.

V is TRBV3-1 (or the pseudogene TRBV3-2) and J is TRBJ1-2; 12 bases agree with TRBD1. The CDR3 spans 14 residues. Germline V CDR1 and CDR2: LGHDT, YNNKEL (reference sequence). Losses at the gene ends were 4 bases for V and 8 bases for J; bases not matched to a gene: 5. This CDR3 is CASSPRDRGQGYTF. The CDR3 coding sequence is TGTGCCAGCAGCCCCCGGGACAGGGGGCAAGGCTACACCTTC.

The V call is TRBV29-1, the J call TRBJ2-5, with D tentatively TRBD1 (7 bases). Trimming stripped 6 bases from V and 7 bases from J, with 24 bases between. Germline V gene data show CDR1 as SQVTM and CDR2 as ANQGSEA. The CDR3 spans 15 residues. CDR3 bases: TGCAGCGTCGACAAGAACAGGGGAACGCGGGGGACCCAGTACTTC. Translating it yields CSVDKNRGTRGTQYF.